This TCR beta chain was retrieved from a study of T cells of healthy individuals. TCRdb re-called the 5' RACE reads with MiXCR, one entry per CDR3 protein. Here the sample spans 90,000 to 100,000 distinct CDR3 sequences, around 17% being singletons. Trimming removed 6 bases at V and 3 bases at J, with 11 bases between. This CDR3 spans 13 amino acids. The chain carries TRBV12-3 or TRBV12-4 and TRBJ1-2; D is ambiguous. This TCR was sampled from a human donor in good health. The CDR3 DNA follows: TGTGCCAGCAGACTCGGAGTTTACTATGGCTACACCTTC. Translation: CASRLGVYYGYTF.